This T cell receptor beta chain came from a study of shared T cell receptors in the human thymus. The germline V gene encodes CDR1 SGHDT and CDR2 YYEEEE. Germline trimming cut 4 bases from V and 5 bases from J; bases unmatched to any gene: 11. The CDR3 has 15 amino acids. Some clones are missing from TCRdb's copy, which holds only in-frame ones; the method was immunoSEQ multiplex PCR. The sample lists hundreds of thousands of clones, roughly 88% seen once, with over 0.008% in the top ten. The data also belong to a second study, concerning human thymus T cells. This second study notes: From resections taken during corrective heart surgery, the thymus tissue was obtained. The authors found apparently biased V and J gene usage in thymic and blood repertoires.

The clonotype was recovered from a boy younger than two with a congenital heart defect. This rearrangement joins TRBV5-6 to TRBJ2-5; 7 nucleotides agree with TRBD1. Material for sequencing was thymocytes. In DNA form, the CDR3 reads TGTGCCAGCAGCCCGGGGACAGCCTCTGGGGAGACCCAGTACTTC. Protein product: CASSPGTASGETQYF.